The sequence of this TCR beta chain was determined in a study of blood T cell repertoires in COVID-19. The overall study: The origin of the acute and convalescent COVID-19 samples was the United States, Italy and Spain. The cDNA or gDNA used as material had been derived from T cells, B-cell-depleted T cells, or PBMCs.

Germline-derived CDR1 and CDR2 are MNHEY and SVGAGI. Between the trimmed V and J ends, which lost 0 bases and 6 bases, there was a span of 15 bases. The CDR3 spans 16 residues. Authors' processing steps: Cell counts per sample came from amplifying reference gene primers. Profiling relied on immunoSEQ multiplex PCR, and the TCRdb table lists in-frame clones only, not all of them. V, J and clone size were drawn from that table, and D and trimming were deduced from the DNA. The sample has roughly 370,000 clones; approximately 87% are singletons. Participants were aged about 18 to 89 years, lived in 20 to 25 US areas, and enrolled virtually.

This chain links TRBV6-5 with TRBJ1-5; TRBD1 is a possible D gene (6 bases). The sequence was collected from a woman in her forties or fifties who had recovered from COVID-19. The sequenced material came from PBMCs or T cells enriched from blood (not recorded which). The CDR3 bases are TGTGCCAGCAGTTACTCGAACAGGGCGAATTTTCAGCCCCAGCATTTT. Its translation: CASSYSNRANFQPQHF.